A single sample is the source of the 17 T cell receptor beta chains below, sequenced in a study of blood T cell repertoires in COVID-19. Sequencing was performed with immunoSEQ multiplex PCR; in TCRdb, only in-frame clones are kept and a portion is missing. The data hold 150,000 to 200,000 clones, with 65% to 85% observed a single time. Sequencing input: peripheral blood. The receptors stem from a woman in her 70s who had recovered from COVID-19.

The chain couples TRBV6-5 to TRBJ1-5; no clear D gene. The CDR3 extends over 14 amino acids. V was clipped by 6 bases and J by 3 bases, with 12 bases between them. Germline V gene lookup returns CDR1 MNHEY and CDR2 SVGAGI. The CDR3 nucleotides read TGTGCCAGCAGCGGCGGCCAGCTCAATCAGCCCCAGCATTTT. Protein sequence: CASSGGQLNQPQHF.

The chain has TRBV4-2 and TRBJ2-1, with no clear D. This CDR3 contains 15 residues. Trimming stripped 4 bases from V and 0 bases from J, with 10 bases between. In germline, CDR1 is LGHNA, CDR2 YNFKEQ. As DNA, the CDR3 is TGTGCCAGCAGCCCCCCCGAGAGCTCCTACAATGAGCAGTTCTTC. It encodes CASSPPESSYNEQFF.

The sample holds a few counts of this clone. The V and J genes are TRBV30 and TRBJ2-7; D call uncertain. The CDR3 covers 11 residues. V gave up 5 bases and J gave up 2 bases, with 7 bases separating them. CDR1 and CDR2 from the germline V gene are GTSNPN and SVGIG (reference sequence). CDR3 sequence: CAWGQTYEQYF. CDR3 bases: TGTGCCTGGGGCCAGACCTACGAGCAGTACTTC.

This chain links TRBV19 with TRBJ1-6, with TRBD1 matching over 12 bases. This CDR3 comprises 15 residues. With V trimmed by 7 bases and J by 9 bases, 7 bases remained unmatched. From germline, CDR1 is LNHDA and CDR2 SQIVND (reference sequence). CDR3 bases: TGTGCCAGTACCGGGACAGGGGGCTTAGGTTCACCCCTCCACTTT. This translates into CASTGTGGLGSPLHF. Based on the CDR3 plus reference TRBV19 and TRBJ1-6, the full variable domain is DGGITQSPKYLFRKEGQNVTLSCEQNLNHDAMYWYRQDPGQGLRLIYYSQIVNDFQKGDIAEGYSVSREKKESFPLTVTSAQKNPTAFYLCASTGTGGLGSPLHFGNGTRLTVT.

V is TRBV2 and J is TRBJ1-5, with D possibly TRBD1 on 5 matching bases. Per germline, CDR1 SNHLY and CDR2 FYNNEI. This CDR3 comprises 13 residues. The germline V and J ends were trimmed by 5 bases and 9 bases, with 14 bases remaining between them. CDR3 amino acids: CASSQQDPGPQHF. For the CDR3, the DNA is TGTGCCAGCAGTCAACAGGACCCGGGGCCCCAGCATTTT. Supplemented by reference TRBV2 and TRBJ1-5, the full variable domain reads EPEVTQTPSHQVTQMGQEVILRCVPISNHLYFYWYRQILGQKVEFLVSFYNNEISEKSEIFDDQFSVERPDGSNFTLKIRSTKLEDSAMYFCASSQQDPGPQHFGDGTRLSIL.

The V call is TRBV11-2, the J call TRBJ1-1; 7 nucleotides align to TRBD1. V lost 5 bases to trimming and J lost 5 bases; unmatched junction nucleotides: 14. The CDR3 is 16 residues long. CDR1 is SGHAT, CDR2 FQNNGV, per germline. CDR3 DNA sequence: TGTGCCAGCAGCCCCCCGGGACAGCCTTCGGGGACTGAAGCTTTCTTT. Translating it yields CASSPPGQPSGTEAFF.

The chain couples TRBV7-2 to TRBJ1-2; TRBD1 agrees at 9 bases. The CDR3 is 14 residues long. J lost 5 bases, V lost 6 bases, and 7 bases had no gene match. Germline assignment: CDR1 SGHTA and CDR2 FQGNSA. In nucleotides, the CDR3 is TGTGCCAGCAGACGACAGGGGGGACCTTATGGCTACACCTTC. Amino acid sequence: CASRRQGGPYGYTF.

This clone turned up a few times. The V call is TRBV4-2, the J call TRBJ1-4; D may be TRBD1 (6 bases). Trimming left V 4 bases short and J 2 bases short, with 11 bases between. The CDR3 spans 15 residues. Germline CDR1 is LGHNA and CDR2 is YNFKEQ. CDR3 bases: TGTGCCAGCAGCCGCCAAAGGGGGACTAATGAAAAACTGTTTTTT. This codes for CASSRQRGTNEKLFF.

Concerning this clone itself: Different DNA sequences within this sample yield the same CDR3. V is TRBV18 and J is TRBJ1-5; possible D gene TRBD1, 6 bases. The V gene lost 0 bases and the J gene lost 4 bases, with 10 bases spanning the gap. Germline lookup yields CDR1 KGHSH and CDR2 LQKENI. The CDR3 covers 15 residues. This chain's CDR3 is CASSPPGGRNQPQHF. CDR3 nucleotide sequence: TGTGCCAGCTCACCACCCGGGGGGCGGAATCAGCCCCAGCATTTT.

The DNA of the CDR3 is TGTGCCAGCAGCCAAGTTCGCGGGTTCGTACTCTACGAGCAGTACTTC. As protein: CASSQVRGFVLYEQYF. The J gene is TRBJ2-7, the V gene TRBV3-1 (or the pseudogene TRBV3-2), with D possibly TRBD2 on 5 matching bases. This CDR3 is 16 amino acids long. Germline CDR1 and CDR2: LGHDT and YNNKEL (reference sequence). V was pared by 1 base and J by 3 bases, with 16 bases between.

The CDR3 coding sequence is TGTGCCAGCAGCCAAGTTCTTCGGTCCTATGGCTACACCTTC. Its translation: CASSQVLRSYGYTF. This chain uses TRBV3-1 (or the pseudogene TRBV3-2) with TRBJ1-2; D is unclear. V gave up 1 base and J gave up 4 bases, with 10 bases separating them. The CDR3 contains 14 residues. Germline V CDR1 and CDR2: LGHDT, YNNKEL (reference sequence).

The chain uses TRBV10-3 and TRBJ1-2; D perhaps matches TRBD1 (6 bases). Trimming removed 2 bases at V and 0 bases at J, with 13 bases between. Germline V gene data show CDR1 as ENHRY and CDR2 as SYGVKD. The CDR3 is 16 residues long. CDR3 nucleotides: TGTGCCATCAGTGAGACAACAGGGCTAGCTAACTATGGCTACACCTTC. Its translation: CAISETTGLANYGYTF.

The genes are TRBV5-1 and TRBJ1-1; maybe TRBD1 (5 bases). Trimming cost V 0 bases and J 1 base, with 7 bases left between them. Germline V gene data show CDR1 as SGHRS and CDR2 as YFSETQ. This CDR3 region has 14 residues. The CDR3 loop reads CASSLAGGNTEAFF. The CDR3 region has the DNA TGCGCCAGCAGCTTGGCGGGGGGGAACACTGAAGCTTTCTTT.

The chain joins TRBV6-5 to TRBJ1-2, with D perhaps TRBD1 (5 bases). Germline V CDR1 and CDR2: MNHEY, SVGAGI. V lost 7 bases and J 1 base, leaving 13 bases between the germline ends. The CDR3 loop spans 14 amino acids. In nucleotides, the CDR3 is TGTGCCAGCATAGGGGCGGGGGGTAACTATGGCTACACCTTC. It encodes CASIGAGGNYGYTF.

The sample holds a few counts of this clone. The chain recombines TRBV6-5 with TRBJ1-5; 8 bases fit TRBD1. The CDR3 spans 14 residues. Germline V gene lookup returns CDR1 MNHEY and CDR2 SVGAGI. V was pared by 7 bases and J by 5 bases, with 7 bases of the junction left unmatched. The CDR3 loop reads CASTSRGRDQPQHF. The CDR3 DNA sequence: TGTGCCAGCACGAGCAGGGGGCGCGATCAGCCCCAGCATTTT.

J is TRBJ1-4 and V is TRBV28; maybe TRBD1 (5 bases). The CDR3 spans 15 residues. V shed 8 bases and J shed 1 base, with 14 bases lying between them. CDR1 MDHEN and CDR2 SYDVKM come from the germline V gene. CDR3 coding DNA: TGTGCCAGCCAAGCTCCCCAGGGAACTAATGAAAAACTGTTTTTT. It translates to CASQAPQGTNEKLFF. The full variable domain, with the rest looked up from reference TRBV28 and TRBJ1-4, is DVKVTQSSRYLVKRTGEKVFLECVQDMDHENMFWYRQDPGLGLRLIYFSYDVKMKEKGDIPEGYSVSREKKERFSLILESASTNQTSMYLCASQAPQGTNEKLFFGSGTQLSVL.

The genes are TRBV28 and TRBJ1-3, with TRBD1 matching over 7 bases. The germline gives CDR1 MDHEN, CDR2 SYDVKM. J lost 14 bases, V lost 7 bases, and 11 bases had no gene match. CDR3 length: 12 amino acids. The CDR3 protein is CASTLADRDLYF. Here the CDR3 DNA reads TGTGCCAGCACCCTAGCTGACAGGGACTTATATTTT. The variable domain in full, with the rest retrieved from reference TRBV28 and TRBJ1-3, is DVKVTQSSRYLVKRTGEKVFLECVQDMDHENMFWYRQDPGLGLRLIYFSYDVKMKEKGDIPEGYSVSREKKERFSLILESASTNQTSMYLCASTLADRDLYFGEGSWLTVV.